This paragraph reports one T cell receptor beta chain. UMIs were included in TCR beta cDNA generated by 5'RACE template switching. After re-calling the 5' RACE reads, TCRdb lists one entry per CDR3 protein, DNA absent. Its table lists roughly 450,000 distinct CDR3 sequences. The data were obtained in a study of T cells expressing NK-cell markers. Looking at the study overall: HCMV serostatus: most of the eight sequenced donors positive, one negative.

The length of the CDR3 is 17 residues. Germline lookup yields CDR1 LGHDT and CDR2 YNNKEL (reference sequence). This TCR came from a woman between 45 and 65 years old in good health. The V and J genes are TRBV3-1 and TRBJ2-2; TCRdb selects TRBD2, and the lack of DNA leaves this call unchecked. The sample taken for sequencing was blood T cells: a sorted CD56 or NKG2C T cell subset, CD4+ or CD8+ T cells, or bulk PBMC T cells (not recorded which). CDR3 amino acids: CASSQDWSGANTGELFF.